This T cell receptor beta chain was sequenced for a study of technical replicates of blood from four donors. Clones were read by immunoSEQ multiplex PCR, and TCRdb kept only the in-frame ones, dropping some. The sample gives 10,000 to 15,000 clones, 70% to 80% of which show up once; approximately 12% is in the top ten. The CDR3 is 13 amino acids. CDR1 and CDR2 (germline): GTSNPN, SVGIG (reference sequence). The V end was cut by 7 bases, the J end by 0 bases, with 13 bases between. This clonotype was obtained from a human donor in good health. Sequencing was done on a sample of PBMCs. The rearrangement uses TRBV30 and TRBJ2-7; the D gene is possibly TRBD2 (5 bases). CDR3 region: CASGFTSSYEQYF. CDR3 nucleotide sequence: TGTGCCTCCGGCTTCACTAGCTCCTACGAGCAGTACTTC.